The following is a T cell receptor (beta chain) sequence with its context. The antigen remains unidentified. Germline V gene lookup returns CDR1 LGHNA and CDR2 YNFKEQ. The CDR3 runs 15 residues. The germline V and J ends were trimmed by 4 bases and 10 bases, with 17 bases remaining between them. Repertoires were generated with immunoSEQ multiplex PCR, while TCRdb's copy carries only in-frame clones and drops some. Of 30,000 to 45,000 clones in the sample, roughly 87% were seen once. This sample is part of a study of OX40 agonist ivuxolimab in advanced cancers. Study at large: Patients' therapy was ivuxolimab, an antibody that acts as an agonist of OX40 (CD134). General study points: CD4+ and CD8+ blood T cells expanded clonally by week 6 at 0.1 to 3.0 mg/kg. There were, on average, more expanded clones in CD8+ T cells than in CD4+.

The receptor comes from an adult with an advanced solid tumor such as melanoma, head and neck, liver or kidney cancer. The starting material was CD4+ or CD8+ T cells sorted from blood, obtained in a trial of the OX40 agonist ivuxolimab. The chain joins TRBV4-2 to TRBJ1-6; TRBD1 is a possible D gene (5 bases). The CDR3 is CASSPGRGFGSPLHF. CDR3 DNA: TGTGCCAGCAGCCCTGGGCGGGGGTTTGGGTCACCCCTCCACTTT.